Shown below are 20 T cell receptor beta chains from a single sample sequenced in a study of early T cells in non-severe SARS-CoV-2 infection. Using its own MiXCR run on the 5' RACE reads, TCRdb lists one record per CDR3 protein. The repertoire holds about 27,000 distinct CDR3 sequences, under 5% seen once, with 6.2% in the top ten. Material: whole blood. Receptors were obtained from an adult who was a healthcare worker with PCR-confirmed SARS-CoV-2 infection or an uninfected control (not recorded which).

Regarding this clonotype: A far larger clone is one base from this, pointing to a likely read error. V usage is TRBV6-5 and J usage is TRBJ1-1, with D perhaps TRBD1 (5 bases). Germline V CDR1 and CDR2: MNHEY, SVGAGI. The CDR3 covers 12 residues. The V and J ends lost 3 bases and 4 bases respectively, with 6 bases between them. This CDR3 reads CASSYGGTEAFF. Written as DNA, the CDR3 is TGTGCCAGCAGTTATGGGGGCACTGAAGCTTTCTTT.

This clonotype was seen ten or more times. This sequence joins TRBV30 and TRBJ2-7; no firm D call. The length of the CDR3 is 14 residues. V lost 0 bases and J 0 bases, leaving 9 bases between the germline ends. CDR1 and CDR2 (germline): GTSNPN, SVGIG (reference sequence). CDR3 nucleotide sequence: TGTGCCTGGAGTGTACAGTCTTACTCCTACGAGCAGTACTTC. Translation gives CAWSVQSYSYEQYF.

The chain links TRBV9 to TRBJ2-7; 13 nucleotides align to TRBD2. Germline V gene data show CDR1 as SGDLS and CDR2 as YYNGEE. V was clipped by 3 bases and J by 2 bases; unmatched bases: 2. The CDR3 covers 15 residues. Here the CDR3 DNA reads TGTGCCAGCAGCGCGGGACTAGCGGGAACCTACGAGCAGTACTTC. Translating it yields CASSAGLAGTYEQYF.

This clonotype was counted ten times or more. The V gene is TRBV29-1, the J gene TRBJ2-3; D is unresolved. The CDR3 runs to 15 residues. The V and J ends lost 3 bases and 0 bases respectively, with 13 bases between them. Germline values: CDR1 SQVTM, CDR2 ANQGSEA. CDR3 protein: CSVEPALSSTDTQYF. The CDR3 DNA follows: TGCAGCGTTGAGCCCGCCCTTTCTAGCACAGATACGCAGTATTTT.

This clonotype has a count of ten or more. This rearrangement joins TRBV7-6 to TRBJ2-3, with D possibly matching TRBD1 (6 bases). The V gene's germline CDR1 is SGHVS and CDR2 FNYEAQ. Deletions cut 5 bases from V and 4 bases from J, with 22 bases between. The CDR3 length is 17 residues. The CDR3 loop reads CASSHRRTATTADTQYF. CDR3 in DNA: TGTGCCAGCAGCCATCGTCGGACAGCGACAACGGCAGATACGCAGTATTTT.

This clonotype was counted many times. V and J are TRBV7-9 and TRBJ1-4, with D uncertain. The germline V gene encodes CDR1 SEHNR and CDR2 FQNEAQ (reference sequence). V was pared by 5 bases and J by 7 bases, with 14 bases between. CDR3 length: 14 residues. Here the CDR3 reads CASSGPPRLEKLFF. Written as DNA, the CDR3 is TGTGCCAGCAGCGGGCCTCCTAGGCTTGAAAAACTGTTTTTT.

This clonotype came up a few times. CDR3 amino acids: CASSVRGDRVVGELFF. DNA of the CDR3: TGTGCCAGCAGCGTTCGAGGGGACAGGGTTGTCGGGGAGCTGTTTTTT. The V and J genes are TRBV9 and TRBJ2-2, with 9 bases identical to TRBD1. Trimming cost V 2 bases and J 7 bases; bases outside gene matches: 9. CDR1 and CDR2 from the germline V gene are SGDLS and YYNGEE. The CDR3 consists of 16 residues.

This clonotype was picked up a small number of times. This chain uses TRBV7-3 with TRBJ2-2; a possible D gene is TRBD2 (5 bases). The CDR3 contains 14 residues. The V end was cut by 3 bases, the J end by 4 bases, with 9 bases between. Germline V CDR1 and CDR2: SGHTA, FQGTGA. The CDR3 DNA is TGTGCCAGCAGCTTTCGGGATGGCACCGGGGAGCTGTTTTTT. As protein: CASSFRDGTGELFF.

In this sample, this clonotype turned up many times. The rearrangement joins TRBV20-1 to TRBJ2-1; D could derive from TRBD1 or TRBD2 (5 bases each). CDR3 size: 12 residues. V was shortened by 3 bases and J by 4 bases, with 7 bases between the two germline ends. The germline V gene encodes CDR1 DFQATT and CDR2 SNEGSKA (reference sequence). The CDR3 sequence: CSASREYNEQFF. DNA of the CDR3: TGCAGTGCTAGCAGGGAGTACAATGAGCAGTTCTTC.

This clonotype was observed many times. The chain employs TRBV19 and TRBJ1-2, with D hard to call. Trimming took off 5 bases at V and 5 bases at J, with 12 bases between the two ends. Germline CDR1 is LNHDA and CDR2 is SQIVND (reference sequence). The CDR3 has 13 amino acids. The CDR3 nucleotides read TGTGCCAGTAGTCCCGATGTTGCATATGGCTACACCTTC. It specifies CASSPDVAYGYTF.

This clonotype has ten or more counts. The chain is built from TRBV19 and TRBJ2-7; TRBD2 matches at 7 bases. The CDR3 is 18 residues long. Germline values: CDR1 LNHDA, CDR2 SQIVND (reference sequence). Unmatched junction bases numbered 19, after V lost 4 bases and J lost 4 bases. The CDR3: CASSKGSAGLRGPYEQYF. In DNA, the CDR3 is TGTGCCAGTAGTAAAGGTTCAGCGGGACTCCGAGGCCCGTACGAGCAGTACTTC.

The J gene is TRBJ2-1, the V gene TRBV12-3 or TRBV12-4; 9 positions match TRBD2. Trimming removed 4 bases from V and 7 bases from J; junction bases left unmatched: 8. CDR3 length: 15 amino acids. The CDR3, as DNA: TGTGCCAGCAGTTCTTTAGCGGGAGTCGGGAATGAGCAGTTCTTC. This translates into CASSSLAGVGNEQFF.

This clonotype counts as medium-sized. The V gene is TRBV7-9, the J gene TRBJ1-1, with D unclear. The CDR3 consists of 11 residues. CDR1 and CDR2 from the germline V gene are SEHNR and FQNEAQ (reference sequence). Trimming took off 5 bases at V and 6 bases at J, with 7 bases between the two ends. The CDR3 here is CASSLSPEAFF. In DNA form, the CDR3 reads TGTGCCAGCAGCCTCTCCCCTGAAGCTTTCTTT.

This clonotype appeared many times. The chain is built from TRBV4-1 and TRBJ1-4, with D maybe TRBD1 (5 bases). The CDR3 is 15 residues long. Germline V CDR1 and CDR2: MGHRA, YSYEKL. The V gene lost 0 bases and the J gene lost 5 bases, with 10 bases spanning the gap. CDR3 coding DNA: TGCGCCAGCAGCCAAGAGGGACGGCAGAATGAAAAACTGTTTTTT. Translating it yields CASSQEGRQNEKLFF.

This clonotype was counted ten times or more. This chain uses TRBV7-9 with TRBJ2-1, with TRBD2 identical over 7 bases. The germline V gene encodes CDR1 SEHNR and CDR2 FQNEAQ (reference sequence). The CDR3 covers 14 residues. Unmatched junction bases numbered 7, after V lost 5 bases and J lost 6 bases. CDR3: CASSESGDPNEQFF. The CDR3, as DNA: TGTGCCAGCAGCGAGAGCGGGGACCCCAATGAGCAGTTCTTC.

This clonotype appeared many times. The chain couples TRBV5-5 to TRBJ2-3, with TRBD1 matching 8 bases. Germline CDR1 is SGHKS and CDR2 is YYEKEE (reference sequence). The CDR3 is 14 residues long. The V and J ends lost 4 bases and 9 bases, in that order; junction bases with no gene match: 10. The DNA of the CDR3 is TGTGCCAGCAGCCCGGTAGGACAGGGCGGGACGCAGTATTTT. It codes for CASSPVGQGGTQYF.

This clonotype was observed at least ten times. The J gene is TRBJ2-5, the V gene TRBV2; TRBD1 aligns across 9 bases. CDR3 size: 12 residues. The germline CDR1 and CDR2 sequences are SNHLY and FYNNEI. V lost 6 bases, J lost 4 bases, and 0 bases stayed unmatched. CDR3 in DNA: TGTGCCAGCAGGGGACAGGGAGAGACCCAGTACTTC. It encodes CASRGQGETQYF.

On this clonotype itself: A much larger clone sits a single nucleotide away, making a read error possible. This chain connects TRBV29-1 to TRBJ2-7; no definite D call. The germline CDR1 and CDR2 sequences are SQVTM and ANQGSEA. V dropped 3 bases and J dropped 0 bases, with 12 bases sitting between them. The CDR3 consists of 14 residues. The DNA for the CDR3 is TGCAGCGTTGAGATTAGCACTTTCTCCTACGAGCAGTACTTC. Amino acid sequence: CSVEISTFSYEQYF.

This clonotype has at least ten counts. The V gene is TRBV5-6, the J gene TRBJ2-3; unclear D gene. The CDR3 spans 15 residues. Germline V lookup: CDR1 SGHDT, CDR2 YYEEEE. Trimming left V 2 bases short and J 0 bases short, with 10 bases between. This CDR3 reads CASSFSPGSTDTQYF. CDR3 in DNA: TGTGCCAGCAGCTTTAGCCCAGGAAGCACAGATACGCAGTATTTT.

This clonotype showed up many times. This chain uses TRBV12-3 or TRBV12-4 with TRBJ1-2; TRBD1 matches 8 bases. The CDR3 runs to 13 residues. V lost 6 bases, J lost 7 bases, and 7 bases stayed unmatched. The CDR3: CASRPTTGVGYTF. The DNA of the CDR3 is TGTGCCAGCAGACCAACGACAGGGGTTGGCTACACCTTC.